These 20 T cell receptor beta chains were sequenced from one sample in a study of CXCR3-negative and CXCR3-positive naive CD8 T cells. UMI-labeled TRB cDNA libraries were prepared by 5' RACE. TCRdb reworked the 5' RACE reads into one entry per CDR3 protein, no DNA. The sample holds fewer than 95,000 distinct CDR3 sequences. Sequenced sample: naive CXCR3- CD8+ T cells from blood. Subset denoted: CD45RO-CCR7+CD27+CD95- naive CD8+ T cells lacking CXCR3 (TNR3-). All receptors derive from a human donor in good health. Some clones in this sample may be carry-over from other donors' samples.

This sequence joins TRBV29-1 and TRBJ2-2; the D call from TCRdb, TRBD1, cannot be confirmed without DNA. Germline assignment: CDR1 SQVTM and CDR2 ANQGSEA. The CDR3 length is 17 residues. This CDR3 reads CSVVGTAHEGNTGELFF.

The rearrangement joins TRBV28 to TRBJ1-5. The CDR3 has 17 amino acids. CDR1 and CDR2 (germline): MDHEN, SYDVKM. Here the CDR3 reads CASSLSAGTYSNQPQHF.

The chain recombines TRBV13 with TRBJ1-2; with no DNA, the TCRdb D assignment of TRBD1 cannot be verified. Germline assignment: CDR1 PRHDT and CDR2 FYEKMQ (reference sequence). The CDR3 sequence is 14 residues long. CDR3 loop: CASSSPDLYSGYTF.

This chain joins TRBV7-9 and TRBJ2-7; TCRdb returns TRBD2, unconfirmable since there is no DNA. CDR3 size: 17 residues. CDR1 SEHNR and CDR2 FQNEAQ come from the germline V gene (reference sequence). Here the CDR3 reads CASSPGLVLAGVGEQYF.

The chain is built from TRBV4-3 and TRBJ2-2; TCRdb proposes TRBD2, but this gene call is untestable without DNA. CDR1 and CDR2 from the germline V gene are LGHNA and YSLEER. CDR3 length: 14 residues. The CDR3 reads CASSQGEETGELFF.

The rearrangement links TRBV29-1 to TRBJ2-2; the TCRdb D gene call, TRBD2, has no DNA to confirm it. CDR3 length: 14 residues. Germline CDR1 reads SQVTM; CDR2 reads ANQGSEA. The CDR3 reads CSYLRGGHPGELFF.

The CDR3 region is CASSGDGNYGYTF. The chain employs TRBV5-1 and TRBJ1-2; there is no DNA to check the TCRdb D call of TRBD1. Looked up from germline, CDR1 is SGHRS and CDR2 is YFSETQ. This CDR3 spans 13 amino acids.

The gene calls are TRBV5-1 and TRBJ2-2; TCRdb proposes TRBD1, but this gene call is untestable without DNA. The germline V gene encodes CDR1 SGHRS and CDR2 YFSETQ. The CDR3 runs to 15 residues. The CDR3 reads CASSTGTVNTGELFF.

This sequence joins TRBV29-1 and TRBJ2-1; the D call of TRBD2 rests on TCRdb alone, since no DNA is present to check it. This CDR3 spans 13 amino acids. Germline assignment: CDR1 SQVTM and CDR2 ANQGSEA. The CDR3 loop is CSVELASYNEQFF.

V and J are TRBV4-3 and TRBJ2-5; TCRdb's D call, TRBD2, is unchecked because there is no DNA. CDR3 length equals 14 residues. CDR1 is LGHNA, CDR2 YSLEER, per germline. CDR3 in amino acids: CASSQDRAQETQYF.

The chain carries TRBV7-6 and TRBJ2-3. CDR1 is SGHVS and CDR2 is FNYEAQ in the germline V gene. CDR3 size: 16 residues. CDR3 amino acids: CASSLGSLPPQDTQYF.

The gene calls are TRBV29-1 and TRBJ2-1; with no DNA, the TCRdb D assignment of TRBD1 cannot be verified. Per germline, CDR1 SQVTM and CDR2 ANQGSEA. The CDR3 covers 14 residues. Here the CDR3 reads CSVDWTGTYNEQFF.

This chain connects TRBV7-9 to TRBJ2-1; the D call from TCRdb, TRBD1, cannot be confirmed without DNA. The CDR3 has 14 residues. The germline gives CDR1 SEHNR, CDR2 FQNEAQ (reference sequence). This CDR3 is CASSSGQGYNEQFF.

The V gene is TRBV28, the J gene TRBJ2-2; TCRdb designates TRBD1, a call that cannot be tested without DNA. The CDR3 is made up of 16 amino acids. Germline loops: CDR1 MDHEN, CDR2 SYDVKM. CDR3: CASSFPGQVLAGELFF.

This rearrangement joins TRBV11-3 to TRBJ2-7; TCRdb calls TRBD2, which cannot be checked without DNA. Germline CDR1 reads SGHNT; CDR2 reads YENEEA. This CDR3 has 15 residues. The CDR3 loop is CASSRDAALGEEQYF. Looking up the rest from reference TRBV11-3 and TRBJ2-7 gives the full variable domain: EAGVVQSPRYKIIEKKQPVAFWCNPISGHNTLYWYLQNLGQGPELLIRYENEEAVDDSQLPKDRFSAERLKGVDSTLKIQPAELGDSAVYLCASSRDAALGEEQYFGPGTRLTVT.

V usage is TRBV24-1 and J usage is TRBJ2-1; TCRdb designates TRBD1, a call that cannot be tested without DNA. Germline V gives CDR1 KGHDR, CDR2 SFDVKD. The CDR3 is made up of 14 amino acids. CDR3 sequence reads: CATSDWGEGDEQFF.

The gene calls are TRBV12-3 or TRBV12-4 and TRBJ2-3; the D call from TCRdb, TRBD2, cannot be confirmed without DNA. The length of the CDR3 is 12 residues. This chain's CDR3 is CASRPEGDTQYF.

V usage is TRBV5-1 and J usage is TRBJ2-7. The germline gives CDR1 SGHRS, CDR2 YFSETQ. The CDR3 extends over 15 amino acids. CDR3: CASSLAGVGAHEQYF. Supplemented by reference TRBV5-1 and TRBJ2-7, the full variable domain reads KAGVTQTPRYLIKTRGQQVTLSCSPISGHRSVSWYQQTPGQGLQFLFEYFSETQRNKGNFPGRFSGRQFSNSRSEMNVSTLELGDSALYLCASSLAGVGAHEQYFGPGTRLTVT.

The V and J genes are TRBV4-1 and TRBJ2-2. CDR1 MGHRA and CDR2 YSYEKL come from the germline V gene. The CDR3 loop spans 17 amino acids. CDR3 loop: CASSQEVGVVYTGELFF.

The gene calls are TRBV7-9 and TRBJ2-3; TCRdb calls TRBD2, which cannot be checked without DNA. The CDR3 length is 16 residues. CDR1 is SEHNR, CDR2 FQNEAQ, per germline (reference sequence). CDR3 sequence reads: CASSLQSSGARDTQYF.